Listed below are T cell receptor beta chains from one sample, sequenced in a study of T cells in localized non-small cell lung cancer. The repertoire was sequenced with immunoSEQ multiplex PCR; TCRdb's copy has only in-frame clones and lacks some. This sample has approximately 1,500 clones, with under 25% found just once. The specimen was normal lung tissue next to the tumor, collected before any cancer treatment. Receptor source: a female donor at least 60 years old with stage I squamous cell lung carcinoma. The CDR3 runs from the conserved cysteine through the conserved F or W. A D gene is named only where the DNA matches it firmly. Clone size is shown for a subset of rows, as once, few, many or a class of expanded clone.

TRBD1	TRBV19	TRBJ2-5	few	CASSTGTGGETQYF	TGTGCCAGTAGCACCGGGACAGGGGGAGAGACCCAGTACTTC
TRBD2	TRBV30	TRBJ2-1	NA	CAWSVRSAGLASYNEQFF	TGTGCCTGGAGTGTTCGTTCGGCTGGACTAGCGTCCTACAATGAGCAGTTCTTC
TRBD1	TRBV5-1	TRBJ2-7	NA	CASSSPGGTYEQYF	TGCGCCAGCAGCAGCCCAGGGGGTACCTACGAGCAGTACTTC
TRBD1	TRBV11-3	TRBJ1-2	medium-sized	CASSPTAGGADLANYGYTF	TGTGCCAGCAGCCCGACAGCAGGGGGCGCTGACTTAGCTAACTATGGCTACACCTTC
NA	TRBV14	TRBJ2-3	NA	CASSQGPRNTQYF	TGTGCCAGCAGCCAAGGGCCCCGAAATACGCAGTATTTT
TRBD2	TRBV11-3	TRBJ2-3	medium-sized	CASSLPTSGSHGTQYF	TGTGCCAGCAGCTTGCCGACTAGCGGGAGTCACGGTACGCAGTATTTT
TRBD2	TRBV14	TRBJ2-7	NA	CASSLGLAGPLESDEQYF	TGTGCCAGCAGTTTAGGACTAGCGGGGCCCCTAGAGAGCGACGAGCAGTACTTC
TRBD2	TRBV10-3	TRBJ2-1	large	CAISESGTGGQYNEQFF	TGTGCCATCAGTGAGTCGGGGACGGGAGGCCAATACAATGAGCAGTTCTTC
NA	TRBV6-8	TRBJ2-3	NA	CASSDGGIGTDTQYF	TGTGCCAGCAGTGACGGTGGGATAGGCACAGATACGCAGTATTTT
NA	TRBV7-1	TRBJ1-1	medium-sized	CASSPRTTDEAFF	TGTGCCAGCAGCCCCCGTACAACTGATGAAGCTTTCTTT
TRBD2	TRBV11-3	TRBJ2-7	NA	CASSLGGGGYEQYF	TGTGCCAGCAGCTTAGGGGGCGGGGGTTACGAGCAGTACTTC
TRBD1	TRBV18	TRBJ2-7	few	CASSPGTGGYEQYF	TGTGCCAGCTCACCAGGGACAGGGGGCTACGAGCAGTACTTC
NA	TRBV6-8	TRBJ1-6	NA	CASTPKVGGGSPLHF	TGTGCCAGCACCCCGAAAGTTGGGGGTGGGTCACCCCTCCACTTT
NA	TRBV30	TRBJ1-2	NA	CAWSPGGPGYTF	TGTGCCTGGAGTCCCGGTGGGCCTGGCTACACCTTC
TRBD1	TRBV6-8	TRBJ2-7	NA	CASLGQDYEQYF	TGTGCCAGCTTGGGACAGGACTACGAGCAGTACTTC
NA	TRBV19	TRBJ2-3	few	CASSISGLNTDTQYF	TGTGCCAGTAGTATATCGGGACTTAACACAGATACGCAGTATTTT
NA	TRBV18	TRBJ1-3	few	CASSPTNDRSAGNTIYF	TGTGCCAGCTCACCAACAAACGACAGAAGCGCTGGAAACACCATATATTTT
NA	TRBV6-8	TRBJ2-3	medium-sized	CASSYEASTDTQYF	TGTGCCAGCAGTTACGAGGCTAGCACAGATACGCAGTATTTT
TRBD1	TRBV29-1	TRBJ1-1	few	CSVKPQGMNTEAFF	TGCAGCGTTAAACCACAGGGGATGAACACTGAAGCTTTCTTT
NA	TRBV11-3	TRBJ1-1	few	CASSLGVSDTEAFF	TGTGCCAGCAGCTTAGGGGTATCGGACACTGAAGCTTTCTTT
TRBD2	TRBV5-1	TRBJ2-7	NA	CASSLEVAGRSEQYF	TGCGCCAGCAGCTTGGAGGTAGCGGGGCGGAGCGAGCAGTACTTC
NA	TRBV10-3	TRBJ2-5	NA	CAISESDEETQYF	TGTGCCATCAGTGAGTCCGACGAAGAGACCCAGTACTTC
TRBD2	TRBV11-3	TRBJ2-5	NA	CASSFKRGAQETQYF	TGTGCCAGCAGCTTCAAGCGGGGGGCCCAAGAGACCCAGTACTTC
NA	TRBV19	TRBJ2-1	large	CASSIEVGTKREFF	TGTGCCAGTAGTATAGAAGTGGGGACGAAAAGGGAGTTCTTC
TRBD2	TRBV19	TRBJ2-3	NA	CASSTSGNADTQYF	TGTGCCAGTAGTACTAGCGGGAACGCAGATACGCAGTATTTT
NA	TRBV19	TRBJ2-7	NA	CASSPAQGSYEQYF	TGTGCCAGTAGCCCCGCTCAGGGAAGCTACGAGCAGTACTTC
NA	TRBV6-8	TRBJ2-5	few	CASSPGRVSYQETQYF	TGTGCCAGCAGTCCGGGTAGAGTTTCGTACCAAGAGACCCAGTACTTC
NA	TRBV6-8	TRBJ1-2	few	CASSPQWEWADYGYTF	TGTGCCAGCAGTCCCCAGTGGGAATGGGCAGACTATGGCTACACCTTC
TRBD2	TRBV5-1	TRBJ2-2	NA	CASSMSGSNRNGELFF	TGCGCCAGCAGCATGAGCGGGAGTAACAGAAACGGGGAGCTGTTTTTT
NA	TRBV9	TRBJ1-4	NA	CASSVGVSLTEKLFF	TGTGCCAGCAGCGTAGGGGTCAGCTTGACGGAAAAACTGTTTTTT
NA	TRBV12-5	TRBJ2-1	few	CASTIPTRGESEQFF	TGTGCCAGCACCATACCAACGAGGGGTGAAAGTGAGCAGTTCTTC
NA	TRBV11-3	TRBJ2-3	NA	CASSPNRPVGGTQYF	TGTGCCAGCAGCCCCAACAGGCCCGTGGGAGGTACGCAGTATTTT
NA	TRBV30	TRBJ1-1	NA	CAWSSTIALEAFF	TGTGCCTGGAGTTCGACAATAGCTCTAGAAGCTTTCTTT
NA	TRBV29-1	TRBJ2-3	NA	CSVEGSTDTQYF	TGCAGCGTTGAAGGCAGCACAGATACGCAGTATTTT
TRBD2	TRBV28	TRBJ2-7	NA	CASSFRGAYEQYF	TGTGCCAGCAGTTTTCGGGGGGCCTACGAGCAGTACTTC
NA	TRBV25-1	TRBJ1-5	NA	CASSGIGQNQPQHF	TGTGCCAGCAGTGGAATAGGGCAGAATCAGCCCCAGCATTTT
NA	TRBV30	TRBJ2-5	NA	CAYRVQETQYF	TGTGCCTACAGGGTACAAGAGACCCAGTACTTC
NA	TRBV4-1	TRBJ1-4	medium-sized	CASSPRGRGVEKLFF	TGCGCCAGCAGCCCCCGGGGTAGGGGGGTAGAAAAACTGTTTTTT
NA	TRBV9	TRBJ2-5	few	CASSTRQTKTQYF	TGTGCCAGCAGCACTCGACAAACGAAGACCCAGTACTTC
NA	TRBV29-1	TRBJ2-7	NA	CSVASGEGSYEQYF	TGCAGCGTCGCTAGTGGCGAGGGTTCCTACGAGCAGTACTTC
NA	TRBV19	TRBJ2-2	NA	CASRRSVGWGELFF	TGTGCCAGCCGTCGTTCGGTGGGATGGGGGGAGCTGTTTTTT
TRBD1	TRBV6-8	TRBJ2-5	medium-sized	CASSYSPMRQGNQETQYF	TGTGCCAGCAGTTACTCACCTATGAGACAGGGGAACCAAGAGACCCAGTACTTC
TRBD2	TRBV11-3	TRBJ2-5	NA	CASSRVPTSVETQYF	TGTGCCAGCAGCCGAGTCCCTACTAGCGTGGAGACCCAGTACTTC
NA	TRBV28	TRBJ2-3	few	CASSPPDRLTDTQYF	TGTGCCAGCAGTCCGCCCGACAGGCTCACAGATACGCAGTATTTT